The source of this T cell receptor beta chain is a study of radiotherapy plus CTLA-4 blockade in lung cancer. V shed 4 bases, J shed 1 base, and the junction held 6 bases outside the gene matches. Per germline, CDR1 MNHEY and CDR2 SVGAGI. The CDR3 is made up of 16 amino acids. Sequencing used immunoSEQ multiplex PCR; TCRdb keeps in-frame clones, though not all of them. The sample records tens of thousands of clones, 70% to 80% being singletons. A few counts support this clone. The antigen is not known. Study-level findings and limits: Interferon-beta and early blood T cell clone dynamics reportedly predicted response best. Clones of tumor-derived TCRs expanded in blood after radiotherapy plus ipilimumab.

This rearrangement joins TRBV6-5 to TRBJ1-5, with 8 bases identical to TRBD1. The origin of this receptor is a human donor with non-small cell lung cancer who had a complete response to radiotherapy plus ipilimumab. Source: peripheral blood, taken from a patient treated with radiotherapy plus ipilimumab. CDR3 residues: CASSLRYRGSNQPQHF. CDR3 nucleotides: TGTGCCAGCAGTTTAAGGTACAGGGGGAGCAATCAGCCCCAGCATTTT.